The 23 T cell receptor beta chains in this list originate from one sample, sequenced in a study of T cells in Graves' hyperthyroidism and ophthalmopathy. From RNA transcripts, TCR beta CDR3 regions were amplified. The TCR CDR3 first-round RT-PCR relied on the HTBI primer set. A single record per CDR3 protein comes from TCRdb applying MiXCR to the multiplex PCR reads. The repertoire holds about 420,000 distinct CDR3 sequences, with around a sixth as singletons. The material sequenced was blood. These receptors all stem from a woman aged 18-29 years with Graves' hyperthyroidism.

Comment on this clonotype: One end of the junction varies from germline; a read error may be responsible. The chain carries TRBV7-9 and TRBJ2-4; no clear D gene. Germline values: CDR1 SEHNR, CDR2 FQNEAQ (reference sequence). This CDR3 comprises 13 residues. This chain's CDR3 is CANSLGRQNIQYF. CDR3 nucleotide sequence: TGTGCCAACAGCTTGGGCAGACAAAACATTCAGTACTTC.

A remark on this clonotype: A read error may produce the germline difference seen at one junction end. The rearrangement links TRBV27 to TRBJ2-2, with TRBD1 as a possible D gene (6 bases). Germline V gene data show CDR1 as MNHEY and CDR2 as SMNVEV (reference sequence). This CDR3 is 14 amino acids long. The chain's CDR3 is CASSVQGGSGEPFF. The CDR3, as DNA: TGTGCCAGCAGCGTACAGGGCGGTTCCGGGGAGCCGTTTTTT.

This clonotype was counted at least ten times. In DNA, the CDR3 is TGTGCCAGCAGCTTGGGAGGGGCGGTCTATGGCTACACCTTC. Amino acid sequence: CASSLGGAVYGYTF. V is TRBV11-2 and J is TRBJ1-2, with D tentatively TRBD1 (5 bases). Germline CDR1 SGHAT, CDR2 FQNNGV. Trimming took off 3 bases at V and 4 bases at J, with 12 bases between the two ends. The CDR3 runs 14 residues.

The chain employs TRBV2 and TRBJ1-4; D remains ambiguous. The CDR3 loop spans 12 amino acids. V dropped 7 bases and J dropped 3 bases, with 6 bases sitting between them. The germline CDR1 and CDR2 sequences are SNHLY and FYNNEI. The CDR3 DNA reads as TGTGCCAGCAAGAGGGCTAATGAAAAACTGTTTTTT. Its protein is CASKRANEKLFF.

This clonotype was counted at least ten times. The chain carries TRBV2 and TRBJ1-1; a weak D match, TRBD1 (6 bases). Germline CDR1 is SNHLY and CDR2 is FYNNEI. The length of the CDR3 is 15 residues. V was trimmed by 7 bases and J by 0 bases, leaving 15 bases between them. The CDR3 is CASKTEDSMNTEAFF. The CDR3 DNA sequence: TGTGCCAGCAAAACCGAGGACAGTATGAACACTGAAGCTTTCTTT. Looking up the rest from reference TRBV2 and TRBJ1-1 gives the full variable domain: EPEVTQTPSHQVTQMGQEVILRCVPISNHLYFYWYRQILGQKVEFLVSFYNNEISEKSEIFDDQFSVERPDGSNFTLKIRSTKLEDSAMYFCASKTEDSMNTEAFFGQGTRLTVV.

The gene calls are TRBV27 and TRBJ2-5; 9 nucleotides match TRBD1. The CDR3 loop spans 19 amino acids. Germline values: CDR1 MNHEY, CDR2 SMNVEV (reference sequence). J lost 2 bases, V lost 5 bases, and 18 bases had no gene match. The CDR3 nucleotides read TGTGCCAGCAGTCCCCTAAGGGCAACAGGGGGCGTAGGGCAAGAGACCCAGTACTTC. Amino acids: CASSPLRATGGVGQETQYF.

The table lists this clonotype with many counts. This chain uses TRBV2 with TRBJ1-1; tentative D call: TRBD1 (5 bases). V was pared by 6 bases and J by 1 base, with 12 bases between. CDR1 SNHLY and CDR2 FYNNEI come from the germline V gene. This CDR3 has 14 residues. The CDR3 loop reads CASRVTGGNTEAFF. DNA of the CDR3: TGTGCCAGCAGAGTGACGGGGGGGAACACTGAAGCTTTCTTT.

This clonotype was counted a few times. V usage is TRBV6-1 and J usage is TRBJ2-2, with TRBD1 matching over 8 bases. With 5 bases clipped from V and 0 bases from J, the junction kept 8 bases outside the gene matches. Germline CDR1 and CDR2: MNHNS and SASEGT. The CDR3 consists of 17 residues. CDR3 residues: CASSRRQGTANTGELFF. The CDR3 DNA follows: TGTGCCAGCAGTAGACGACAGGGGACGGCGAACACCGGGGAGCTGTTTTTT.

The chain carries TRBV28 and TRBJ1-1; D remains unclear. The germline V and J ends were trimmed by 3 bases and 4 bases, with 3 bases remaining between them. Germline CDR1 MDHEN, CDR2 SYDVKM. This CDR3 has 11 amino acids. In DNA, the CDR3 is TGTGCCAGCAGTTTTTTCACTGAAGCTTTCTTT. Its translation: CASSFFTEAFF.

This clonotype was observed many times. The chain joins TRBV12-3 or TRBV12-4 to TRBJ2-1, with D possibly being TRBD2 (6 bases). The CDR3 has 18 residues. Trimming took 0 bases from V and 5 from J, leaving 20 bases between them. The CDR3 spells CASSLALRGLGGDNEQFF. CDR3 nucleotides: TGTGCCAGCAGTTTAGCGCTACGCGGGCTGGGCGGGGACAATGAGCAGTTCTTC.

This clonotype was counted only a few times. J is TRBJ1-1 and V is TRBV10-3, with TRBD1 matching over 8 bases. The CDR3 is 14 residues long. The junction had 8 bases not matched to a gene; V was cut back by 5 bases and J by 6 bases. CDR1 is ENHRY, CDR2 SYGVKD, per germline. The CDR3 here is CAISSGQGISEAFF. The DNA for the CDR3 is TGTGCCATCAGTTCTGGACAGGGTATATCTGAAGCTTTCTTT.

This chain links TRBV3-1 with TRBJ2-1; D may be TRBD1 (5 bases). Germline loops: CDR1 LGHDT, CDR2 YNNKEL (reference sequence). The CDR3 is made up of 15 amino acids. V was clipped by 6 bases and J by 7 bases, with 19 bases between them. For the CDR3, the DNA is TGTGCCAGCAGTCGCACGGGCAGGGTGGGTAATGAGCAGTTCTTC. It yields the protein CASSRTGRVGNEQFF.

There are many counts of this clonotype. The chain combines TRBV28 with TRBJ1-1; tentative D call: TRBD1 (5 bases). The germline V gene has CDR1 MDHEN and CDR2 SYDVKM. The CDR3 covers 17 residues. V was pared by 7 bases and J by 0 bases, with 21 bases between. This CDR3 reads CASTVPQGGFVNTEAFF. The CDR3 region has the DNA TGTGCCAGCACCGTTCCCCAGGGCGGCTTCGTGAACACTGAAGCTTTCTTT. The variable domain in full, completed from reference TRBV28 and TRBJ1-1, reads DVKVTQSSRYLVKRTGEKVFLECVQDMDHENMFWYRQDPGLGLRLIYFSYDVKMKEKGDIPEGYSVSREKKERFSLILESASTNQTSMYLCASTVPQGGFVNTEAFFGQGTRLTVV.

This clonotype was found many times. The DNA of the CDR3 is TGTGCCAGCAGCCGCTCGGGCACCGGGGAGCTGTTTTTT. Translated: CASSRSGTGELFF. The chain recombines TRBV28 with TRBJ2-2; no clear D gene. The CDR3 covers 13 residues. V shed 6 bases and J shed 4 bases, with 9 bases lying between them. Germline-derived CDR1 and CDR2 are MDHEN and SYDVKM.

The V call is TRBV24-1, the J call TRBJ2-3; 8 bases are a match to TRBD2. J gave up 0 bases and V 4 bases, and 17 bases lay outside the gene matches. CDR1 is KGHDR, CDR2 SFDVKD, per germline. The CDR3 extends over 20 amino acids. The CDR3 region has the DNA TGTGCCACCAGTGACAAGCAACCGGGACTAGGCGATCTTAGCACAGATACGCAGTATTTT. Translated: CATSDKQPGLGDLSTDTQYF.

This clonotype has a count of ten or more. The chain is built from TRBV20-1 and TRBJ1-1; TRBD1 is a possible D gene (6 bases). Germline V CDR1 and CDR2: DFQATT, SNEGSKA (reference sequence). The V and J ends lost 3 bases and 0 bases respectively, with 11 bases between them. The CDR3 is 14 amino acids. The DNA for the CDR3 is TGCAGTGCTAGGCCCGGACAGATGAACACTGAAGCTTTCTTT. This encodes CSARPGQMNTEAFF.

The J gene is TRBJ2-3, the V gene TRBV4-1, with a tentative D call TRBD1 (5 bases). Trimming cost V 1 base and J 0 bases, with 11 bases left between them. CDR1 and CDR2 from the germline V gene are MGHRA and YSYEKL. The CDR3 is made up of 16 amino acids. CDR3 DNA sequence: TGCGCCAGCAGCCAAGGGACAAGACCTAGCACAGATACGCAGTATTTT. Its protein product is CASSQGTRPSTDTQYF.

This clonotype has more than one count but fewer than ten. This chain connects TRBV6-1 to TRBJ2-2; 7 bases agree with TRBD1. Trimming at V came to 8 bases and at J to 2 bases, leaving 11 bases not matched to a gene. The CDR3 has 16 amino acids. Looked up from germline, CDR1 is MNHNS and CDR2 is SASEGT. The CDR3 nucleotides read TGTGCCAGCCGTCCACCGGGACAGAGAAACACCGGGGAGCTGTTTTTT. This gives the protein CASRPPGQRNTGELFF.

V gene TRBV10-2 combines with J gene TRBJ2-2; 10 bases line up with TRBD1. The CDR3 totals 16 residues. Trimming cost V 7 bases and J 5 bases; bases outside gene matches: 10. CDR1 is WSHSY, CDR2 SAAADI, per germline. The CDR3 region is CASNLGTGEGTGELFF. The CDR3 DNA reads TGCGCCAGCAATTTAGGGACAGGGGAAGGGACCGGGGAGCTGTTTTTT.

V gene TRBV12-5 combines with J gene TRBJ1-6; D unclear. Germline V lookup: CDR1 LGHNT, CDR2 FRNRAP. The germline V and J ends were trimmed by 9 bases and 12 bases, with 21 bases remaining between them. The CDR3 runs 14 residues. CDR3 region: CARPSRRAGLPLHF. CDR3 nucleotide sequence: TGTGCTAGGCCTTCCCGTAGGGCGGGTTTACCCCTCCACTTT.

The sample holds many counts of this clonotype. The chain is built from TRBV7-2 and TRBJ2-2, with D possibly being TRBD2 (5 bases). There are 15 residues in the CDR3. Germline V gives CDR1 SGHTA, CDR2 FQGNSA. V was clipped by 1 base and J by 5 bases, with 11 bases between them. CDR3 residues: CASSLVLRATGELFF. The CDR3 bases are TGTGCCAGCAGCTTAGTGTTGAGGGCGACCGGGGAGCTGTTTTTT.

This clonotype was seen only a few times. The rearrangement uses TRBV11-3 and TRBJ2-5; TRBD2 aligns across 7 bases. V shed 7 bases, J shed 5 bases, and the junction held 7 bases outside the gene matches. The CDR3 has 13 amino acids. Germline CDR1 reads SGHNT; CDR2 reads YENEEA. The CDR3 bases are TGTGCCAGCACCCTAGCGGACCTGGAGACCCAGTACTTC. This sequence encodes CASTLADLETQYF.

This clonotype was counted only a few times. The rearrangement joins TRBV4-1 to TRBJ2-1; 11 bases fit TRBD1. Germline assignment: CDR1 MGHRA and CDR2 YSYEKL. J gave up 4 bases and V 3 bases, and 5 bases lay outside the gene matches. The CDR3 sequence is 16 residues long. CDR3 residues: CASSQPGQGAYNEQFF. Written as DNA, the CDR3 is TGCGCCAGCAGCCAGCCAGGACAGGGGGCTTACAATGAGCAGTTCTTC.